These 13 T cell receptor beta chains came from one sample sequenced in a study of blood T cell repertoires in COVID-19. Assay used: immunoSEQ multiplex PCR; TCRdb lists only in-frame clones, some missing. This table holds approximately 90,000 clones, less than 90% found once. The sample was peripheral blood. The origin of the receptors is a man aged 60-69 years with acute or convalescent COVID-19.

This sequence joins TRBV19 and TRBJ2-2; weak D call: TRBD2 (5 bases). V gave up 1 base and J gave up 8 bases, with 17 bases separating them. The CDR3 consists of 16 residues. Germline loops: CDR1 LNHDA, CDR2 SQIVND (reference sequence). This CDR3 reads CASSIVFGSLRGELFF. DNA of the CDR3: TGTGCCAGTAGTATAGTCTTTGGGAGTCTGAGGGGGGAGCTGTTTTTT.

V gene TRBV19 combines with J gene TRBJ1-2; 7 bases fit TRBD1. The CDR3 loop spans 15 amino acids. After removal of 5 bases from V and 7 bases from J, the junction contained 13 bases not matched to a gene. From germline, CDR1 is LNHDA and CDR2 SQIVND (reference sequence). CDR3 sequence reads: CASSPQGHSGGGYTF. The CDR3 region has the DNA TGTGCCAGTAGTCCCCAGGGGCACTCAGGGGGTGGCTACACCTTC.

CDR3 residues: CASSEQGNYGYTF. CDR3 DNA sequence: TGTGCCAGCAGTGAACAGGGGAACTATGGCTACACCTTC. The V call is TRBV6-1, the J call TRBJ1-2; a possible D gene is TRBD1 (6 bases). This CDR3 comprises 13 residues. CDR1 is MNHNS, CDR2 SASEGT, per germline. Trimming took off 2 bases at V and 2 bases at J, with 6 bases between the two ends.

This clone showed up just once. V is TRBV5-1 and J is TRBJ2-2, with D perhaps TRBD1 (6 bases). Germline V gene sequence: CDR1 SGHRS, CDR2 YFSETQ. V dropped 6 bases and J dropped 2 bases, with 14 bases sitting between them. The length of the CDR3 is 15 residues. The CDR3 nucleotides are TGCGCCAGCAAATCGGGGACAACAAACACCGGGGAGCTGTTTTTT. This translates into CASKSGTTNTGELFF.

This chain joins TRBV5-1 and TRBJ1-1, with TRBD1 matching over 12 bases. The CDR3 contains 16 residues. Losses at the gene ends were 1 base for V and 7 bases for J; bases not matched to a gene: 8. Germline loops: CDR1 SGHRS, CDR2 YFSETQ. CDR3 sequence (DNA): TGCGCCAGCAGCTTGTCTAAAGGGACAGGGGGCTTTGAAGCTTTCTTT. Its translation: CASSLSKGTGGFEAFF.

CDR3: CASSGTLGSVEKLFF. The CDR3 DNA reads TGTGCCAGCAGCGGAACCCTAGGGAGCGTTGAAAAACTGTTTTTT. V usage is TRBV7-9 and J usage is TRBJ1-4; no clear D. Trimming cost V 5 bases and J 7 bases, with 17 bases left between them. Germline assignment: CDR1 SEHNR and CDR2 FQNEAQ (reference sequence). This CDR3 region has 15 residues.

This chain uses TRBV4-2 with TRBJ2-1; D uncertain. The length of the CDR3 is 13 residues. Germline V gene sequence: CDR1 LGHNA, CDR2 YNFKEQ. With 0 bases removed from V and 6 bases from J, the gap between germline ends came to 6 bases. The CDR3 region is CASSQDLGNEQFF. In nucleotides, the CDR3 is TGTGCCAGCAGCCAAGACCTAGGCAATGAGCAGTTCTTC.

V gene TRBV20-1 combines with J gene TRBJ2-5; 11 bases match TRBD2. V was clipped by 3 bases and J by 2 bases; unmatched bases: 5. Germline assignment: CDR1 DFQATT and CDR2 SNEGSKA (reference sequence). There are 15 residues in the CDR3. CDR3 sequence reads: CSASLAGGHQETQYF. The CDR3 DNA follows: TGCAGTGCTAGTCTAGCGGGGGGCCATCAAGAGACCCAGTACTTC.

The gene calls are TRBV30 and TRBJ1-2, with D possibly TRBD1 on 6 matching bases. Trimming pared 6 bases from V and 4 bases from J, leaving 12 bases between. The CDR3 loop spans 12 amino acids. Germline V gene sequence: CDR1 GTSNPN, CDR2 SVGIG (reference sequence). The CDR3 nucleotides read TGTGCCTGCTTGGGACAAATCTATGGCTACACCTTC. The encoded protein is CACLGQIYGYTF.

V usage is TRBV2 and J usage is TRBJ1-4; possibly TRBD1 for D (5 bases). The CDR3 covers 16 residues. The germline CDR1 and CDR2 sequences are SNHLY and FYNNEI. Trimming pared 5 bases from V and 2 bases from J, leaving 15 bases between. In DNA, the CDR3 is TGTGCCAGCAGTCTTACCTCAGGGAATACTAATGAAAAACTGTTTTTT. Translation gives CASSLTSGNTNEKLFF.

This clone has only a few counts. The chain is built from TRBV5-1 and TRBJ2-3, with 12 bases aligning to TRBD1. V lost 4 bases to trimming and J lost 4 bases; unmatched junction nucleotides: 7. Germline CDR1 SGHRS, CDR2 YFSETQ. The CDR3 loop spans 16 amino acids. CDR3 amino acids: CASSGGDRGRADTQYF. CDR3 sequence (DNA): TGCGCCAGCAGCGGAGGGGACAGGGGGCGCGCAGATACGCAGTATTTT. Using reference TRBV5-1 and TRBJ2-3 for the parts outside the CDR3, the full variable domain is KAGVTQTPRYLIKTRGQQVTLSCSPISGHRSVSWYQQTPGQGLQFLFEYFSETQRNKGNFPGRFSGRQFSNSRSEMNVSTLELGDSALYLCASSGGDRGRADTQYFGPGTRLTVL.

CDR3 amino acids: CAWSGGIGGEKLFF. CDR3 sequence (DNA): TGTGCCTGGAGCGGCGGCATAGGGGGCGAAAAACTGTTTTTT. The rearrangement joins TRBV30 to TRBJ1-4, with 7 positions matching TRBD1. CDR1 and CDR2 (germline): GTSNPN, SVGIG (reference sequence). This CDR3 comprises 14 residues. J gave up 8 bases and V 3 bases, and 9 bases lay outside the gene matches.

The V gene is TRBV6-2 or TRBV6-3, the J gene TRBJ2-3; D might be TRBD1 (5 bases). Germline-derived CDR1 and CDR2 are MNHEY and SVGEGT. The V and J ends lost 6 bases and 1 base respectively, with 14 bases between them. This CDR3 comprises 15 residues. CDR3 coding DNA: TGTGCCAGCAGCCCGACAGATACCCGCACAGATACGCAGTATTTT. It codes for CASSPTDTRTDTQYF.